This T cell receptor (beta chain) was obtained from a study of blood T cell repertoires in COVID-19. Study-level background: The study drew acute and convalescent COVID-19 samples from the United States, Italy and Spain. From T cells, B-cell-depleted T cells, or PBMCs came the material, which was cDNA or gDNA.

Per the authors' pipeline: Reference gene primers were amplified, and this amplification served to estimate nucleated cell counts. The assay was immunoSEQ multiplex PCR, and TCRdb's table has in-frame clones only and misses some. V, J and clone size derive from that table, while D and trimming were established from the DNA sequence. The table has approximately 98,000 clones, less than 85% seen once; the top ten hold roughly 2%. Germline assignment: CDR1 LGHNA and CDR2 YSLEER. This CDR3 contains 17 residues. The trim removed 1 base at V and 5 bases at J, leaving 5 bases unmatched. The chain has TRBV4-3 and TRBJ2-3; 14 bases fit TRBD2. The clonotype was recovered from a woman aged 35 to 49 with acute or convalescent COVID-19. The sample was peripheral blood. The CDR3 coding sequence is TGCGCCAGCAGCCAAGGACTAGCGGGGGGGCCAATAGATACGCAGTATTTT. It encodes CASSQGLAGGPIDTQYF.